In this sample, the clone carrying this TCR beta chain turned up a few times. These data are taken from a study of blood T cell repertoires in COVID-19. Study in general: Italy, Spain and the United States were the sources of the convalescent and acute COVID-19 samples. Nucleic acid was either cDNA or gDNA, and it came from T cells, B-cell-depleted T cells, or PBMCs.

Study processing details: Amplifying reference gene primers gave estimates of nucleated cell counts. The protocol was immunoSEQ multiplex PCR, while the TCRdb copy is restricted to in-frame clones and leaves out a portion. V, J and clone size were drawn from that table, and D and trimming were deduced from the DNA. Of about 270,000 clones in the sample, 65% to 85% were seen once. Trimming cost V 1 base and J 4 bases; bases outside gene matches: 4. Looked up from germline, CDR1 is SGHTA and CDR2 is FQGTGA. The CDR3 extends over 16 amino acids. This TCR came from a man older than 75 with acute or convalescent COVID-19. The sample taken for sequencing was peripheral blood. The chain recombines TRBV7-3 with TRBJ2-1; the match to TRBD2 covers 10 bases. CDR3 sequence: CASSLSGTSAYNEQFF. As DNA, the CDR3 is TGTGCCAGCAGCTTAAGTGGGACTAGCGCTTACAATGAGCAGTTCTTC.